These 25 T cell receptor beta chains originate from one sample sequenced in a study of a mutant IDH1 vaccine in newly diagnosed glioma. Time point here: week 23, last vaccination. Every single dose of the vaccine, 300 ug of mutant IDH1 20-mer peptide, came with topical imiquimod. These receptors' targets are unknown. Produced via immunoSEQ multiplex PCR; TCRdb's table is partial and in-frame only. Seen here are tens of thousands of clones, 70% to 90% observed once, and the top ten hold approximately 4%. This material consisted of PBMCs, taken from a glioma patient whose treatment included an IDH1 peptide vaccine. The receptors originated from a young man with glioma.

The CDR3 reads CASSFGLAGGSSYNEQFF. The CDR3 DNA is TGTGCCAGCAGCTTTGGACTAGCGGGGGGGAGCTCCTACAATGAGCAGTTCTTC. This rearrangement joins TRBV5-5 to TRBJ2-1; 15 nucleotides agree with TRBD2. Losses at the gene ends were 2 bases for V and 0 bases for J; bases not matched to a gene: 3. The CDR3 covers 18 residues. CDR1 is SGHKS and CDR2 is YYEKEE in the germline V gene (reference sequence).

The chain couples TRBV27 to TRBJ1-4; D is undetermined. The CDR3 loop spans 12 amino acids. The germline V and J ends were trimmed by 2 bases and 4 bases, with 2 bases remaining between them. The germline CDR1 and CDR2 sequences are MNHEY and SMNVEV (reference sequence). For the CDR3, the DNA is TGTGCCAGCAGTTTAGATAATGAAAAACTGTTTTTT. Amino acids: CASSLDNEKLFF.

The V and J genes are TRBV7-2 and TRBJ1-4, with 7 bases matching TRBD1. V was clipped by 5 bases and J by 6 bases; unmatched bases: 9. The CDR3 totals 15 residues. Germline V CDR1 and CDR2: SGHTA, FQGNSA. CDR3 DNA sequence: TGTGCCAGCAGCCTCCTCGACAGGGTTGATGAAAAACTGTTTTTT. Translating gives CASSLLDRVDEKLFF.

In nucleotides, the CDR3 is TGCGCCAGCAGCTTGTGGGGGATGAACACTGAAGCTTTCTTT. Its translation is CASSLWGMNTEAFF. The J gene is TRBJ1-1, the V gene TRBV5-1; D may be TRBD1 (5 bases). V gave up 1 base and J gave up 0 bases, with 7 bases separating them. CDR3 length: 14 amino acids. The V gene's germline CDR1 is SGHRS and CDR2 YFSETQ.

The chain has TRBV19 and TRBJ1-1, with 7 nucleotides matching TRBD1. The CDR3 spans 17 residues. V shed 3 bases, J shed 0 bases, and the junction held 10 bases outside the gene matches. CDR1 LNHDA and CDR2 SQIVND come from the germline V gene (reference sequence). The CDR3 reads CASSIQGSGGMNTEAFF. The DNA of the CDR3 is TGTGCCAGTAGTATTCAGGGATCAGGGGGTATGAACACTGAAGCTTTCTTT.

This clone turned up a few times. Distinct nucleotide sequences in the sample also encode this CDR3. V is TRBV15 and J is TRBJ1-5; 10 bases align to TRBD1. V was clipped by 1 base and J by 2 bases; unmatched bases: 2. CDR1 LNHNV and CDR2 YYDKDF come from the germline V gene (reference sequence). The CDR3 is made up of 16 amino acids. CDR3 in amino acids: CATSRGTGGRNQPQHF. The CDR3, as DNA: TGTGCCACCAGCAGAGGGACAGGGGGGCGCAATCAGCCCCAGCATTTT.

This chain links TRBV11-2 with TRBJ2-1; the D gene could be TRBD1 or TRBD2 (5 bases each). The CDR3 has 12 amino acids. Trimming pared 5 bases from V and 7 bases from J, leaving 9 bases between. Germline V CDR1 and CDR2: SGHAT, FQNNGV. The CDR3 DNA reads as TGTGCCAGCAGCCCGTGGGGGAATGAGCAGTTCTTC. It yields the protein CASSPWGNEQFF.

This clone was recorded once. The chain combines TRBV6-1 with TRBJ2-6; a weak D match, TRBD1 (5 bases). The CDR3 covers 16 residues. Germline CDR1 MNHNS, CDR2 SASEGT. Trimming stripped 2 bases from V and 1 base from J, with 9 bases between. The CDR3 loop reads CASSEIQGSGANVLTF. The CDR3 DNA reads TGTGCCAGCAGTGAAATCCAGGGTTCTGGGGCCAACGTCCTGACTTTC.

The chain joins TRBV28 to TRBJ2-3, with 13 bases matching TRBD2. The germline V gene has CDR1 MDHEN and CDR2 SYDVKM. After removal of 5 bases from V and 4 bases from J, the junction contained 18 bases not matched to a gene. The CDR3 spans 20 residues. CDR3 sequence reads: CASSPLGLAGDSSGPDTQYF. CDR3 DNA sequence: TGTGCCAGCAGTCCCCTTGGACTAGCGGGGGACTCCTCAGGGCCAGATACGCAGTATTTT.

Only a few counts were recorded for this clone. The chain joins TRBV19 to TRBJ1-5; the D gene is possibly TRBD1 (6 bases). V gave up 4 bases and J gave up 2 bases, with 24 bases separating them. CDR3 length equals 19 residues. From germline, CDR1 is LNHDA and CDR2 SQIVND (reference sequence). CDR3: CASSNSPIQGKFGNQPQHF. CDR3 nucleotides: TGTGCCAGTAGTAATAGCCCTATTCAGGGGAAGTTCGGCAATCAGCCCCAGCATTTT.

The V and J genes are TRBV4-1 and TRBJ2-5; 11 nucleotides match TRBD1. The CDR3 runs 16 residues. CDR1 and CDR2 (germline): MGHRA, YSYEKL. Unmatched junction bases numbered 8, after V lost 4 bases and J lost 4 bases. The CDR3 DNA is TGCGCCAGCAGCCGCGGACAGGGGGCGCGATCAGAGACCCAGTACTTC. Amino acids: CASSRGQGARSETQYF.

The CDR3 reads CASTPGGARGYTF. In DNA, the CDR3 is TGTGCCAGCACCCCAGGAGGGGCGCGTGGCTACACCTTC. V gene TRBV7-2 combines with J gene TRBJ1-2, with D possibly matching TRBD1 (5 bases). CDR1 is SGHTA, CDR2 FQGNSA, per germline. CDR3 length equals 13 residues. V was cut by 7 bases and J by 7 bases, with 16 bases left in between.

The V gene is TRBV5-1, the J gene TRBJ2-3; 10 bases line up with TRBD2. The CDR3 has 16 residues. V shed 4 bases, J shed 6 bases, and the junction held 11 bases outside the gene matches. Germline CDR1 reads SGHRS; CDR2 reads YFSETQ. As DNA, the CDR3 is TGCGCCAGCAGCCCCTTAGCGGGGGGATCCAAGGATACGCAGTATTTT. Amino acid sequence: CASSPLAGGSKDTQYF.

The rearrangement joins TRBV7-8 to TRBJ1-6; D uncertain. V was shortened by 2 bases and J by 1 base, with 9 bases between the two germline ends. This CDR3 has 16 residues. Germline assignment: CDR1 SGHVS and CDR2 FQNEAQ. CDR3 residues: CASSLNAESYNSPLHF. DNA for the CDR3: TGTGCCAGCAGCTTAAATGCGGAGTCCTATAATTCACCCCTCCACTTT.

The chain employs TRBV15 and TRBJ1-5, with D uncertain. This CDR3 has 16 residues. V dropped 3 bases and J dropped 4 bases, with 16 bases sitting between them. Germline assignment: CDR1 LNHNV and CDR2 YYDKDF (reference sequence). The CDR3 nucleotides are TGTGCCACCAGCAGGAATCAATCGCGGTCGAATCAGCCCCAGCATTTT. Translated: CATSRNQSRSNQPQHF.

The J gene is TRBJ2-4, the V gene TRBV14, with D maybe TRBD2 (6 bases). CDR3 size: 13 residues. V was cut by 1 base and J by 6 bases, with 7 bases left in between. Germline V gene lookup returns CDR1 SGHDN and CDR2 FVKESK. The CDR3 DNA is TGTGCCAGCAGCCAAGTGGGGGGAAACATTCAGTACTTC. Translated, it gives CASSQVGGNIQYF.

The chain has TRBV6-5 and TRBJ1-1; TRBD1 might be the D (5 bases). Germline V CDR1 and CDR2: MNHEY, SVGAGI. This CDR3 contains 14 residues. V lost 6 bases, J lost 4 bases, and 15 bases lay in between. The CDR3 loop is CASSSRDVGTEAFF. CDR3 coding DNA: TGTGCCAGCAGCAGCAGGGATGTCGGCACTGAAGCTTTCTTT.

This clone was observed a single time. The chain uses TRBV4-1 and TRBJ2-1, with 7 bases aligning to TRBD1. Unmatched junction bases numbered 17, after V lost 1 base and J lost 5 bases. This CDR3 comprises 19 residues. Germline CDR1 and CDR2: MGHRA and YSYEKL. CDR3: CASSQVLQGSLMIDNEQFF. The CDR3 DNA reads TGCGCCAGCAGCCAAGTCTTACAGGGGAGTTTGATGATTGACAATGAGCAGTTCTTC.

The chain is built from TRBV13 and TRBJ1-2; D is uncertain. Germline CDR1 and CDR2: PRHDT and FYEKMQ (reference sequence). The CDR3 is made up of 13 amino acids. Trimming removed 7 bases from V and 2 bases from J, with 11 bases in between. In nucleotides, the CDR3 is TGTGCCAGCACCCCCAGCGGGAACTATGGCTACACCTTC. It yields the protein CASTPSGNYGYTF.

The rearrangement uses TRBV7-2 and TRBJ2-5; 12 nucleotides match TRBD2. V dropped 0 bases and J dropped 0; count of bases not matched to a gene: 14. The length of the CDR3 is 21 residues. Germline CDR1 SGHTA, CDR2 FQGNSA. This CDR3 is CASSLALGLAGGSGYQETQYF. DNA of the CDR3: TGTGCCAGCAGCTTAGCGCTTGGGCTAGCGGGGGGGTCCGGGTACCAAGAGACCCAGTACTTC.

V gene TRBV27 combines with J gene TRBJ1-4; 10 bases match TRBD1. Germline CDR1 and CDR2: MNHEY and SMNVEV (reference sequence). The CDR3 runs 16 residues. The V segment lost 6 bases and the J segment 1 base; nucleotides outside the gene matches: 5. DNA of the CDR3: TGTGCCAGCAGGGCCCGGGACAGGGGAACTAATGAAAAACTGTTTTTT. Its translation is CASRARDRGTNEKLFF.

The chain couples TRBV7-2 to TRBJ1-1; the D is unclear. From germline, CDR1 is SGHTA and CDR2 FQGNSA. This CDR3 spans 12 amino acids. Trimming cost V 1 base and J 5 bases, with 5 bases left between them. CDR3 residues: CASSLGLTEAFF. The CDR3 nucleotides read TGTGCCAGCAGCTTAGGACTTACTGAAGCTTTCTTT.

This clone appeared a single time. CDR3 residues: CASSFFSQGSDNSPLHF. CDR3 bases: TGTGCCAGCAGTTTCTTTTCCCAGGGTAGTGATAATTCACCCCTCCACTTT. The chain recombines TRBV28 with TRBJ1-6; D might be TRBD1 (5 bases). V was pared by 3 bases and J by 5 bases, with 17 bases between. Germline lookup yields CDR1 MDHEN and CDR2 SYDVKM. This CDR3 has 17 amino acids.

The rearrangement joins TRBV28 to TRBJ1-6; no clear D. The CDR3 covers 12 residues. Germline V gives CDR1 MDHEN, CDR2 SYDVKM. V shed 5 bases and J shed 6 bases, with 5 bases lying between them. CDR3 bases: TGTGCCAGCAGTGTCATTAATTCACCCCTCCACTTT. Amino acid sequence: CASSVINSPLHF.

This clone was recorded a few times. The chain combines TRBV11-2 with TRBJ1-2; TRBD1 matches at 9 bases. Germline loops: CDR1 SGHAT, CDR2 FQNNGV. The CDR3 sequence is 15 residues long. Trimming at V came to 5 bases and at J to 7 bases, leaving 11 bases not matched to a gene. The CDR3 is CASSVSGTGRSGYTF. DNA of the CDR3: TGTGCCAGCAGCGTCTCCGGGACAGGGAGGAGTGGCTACACCTTC. Drawing the rest from reference TRBV11-2 and TRBJ1-2, the complete variable domain is EAGVAQSPRYKIIEKRQSVAFWCNPISGHATLYWYQQILGQGPKLLIQFQNNGVVDDSQLPKDRFSAERLKGVDSTLKIQPAKLEDSAVYLCASSVSGTGRSGYTFGSGTRLTVV.